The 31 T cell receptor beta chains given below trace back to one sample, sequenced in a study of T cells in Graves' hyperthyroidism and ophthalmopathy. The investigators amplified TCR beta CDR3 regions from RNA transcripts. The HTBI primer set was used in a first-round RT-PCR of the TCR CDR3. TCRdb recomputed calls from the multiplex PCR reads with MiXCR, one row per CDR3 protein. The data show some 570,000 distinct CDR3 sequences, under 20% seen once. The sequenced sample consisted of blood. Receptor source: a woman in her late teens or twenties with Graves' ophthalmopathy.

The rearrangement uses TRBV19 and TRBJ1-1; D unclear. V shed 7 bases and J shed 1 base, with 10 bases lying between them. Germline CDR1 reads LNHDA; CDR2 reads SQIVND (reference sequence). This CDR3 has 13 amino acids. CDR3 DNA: TGTGCCAGTACCACTAAGGGGAACACTGAAGCTTTCTTT. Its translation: CASTTKGNTEAFF.

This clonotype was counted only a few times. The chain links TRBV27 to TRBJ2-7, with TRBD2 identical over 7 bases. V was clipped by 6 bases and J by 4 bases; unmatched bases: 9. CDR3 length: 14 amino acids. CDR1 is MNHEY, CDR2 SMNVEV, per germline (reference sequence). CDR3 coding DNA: TGTGCCAGCAGCCGCGGGGAAGCGGGGTACGAGCAGTACTTC. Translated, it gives CASSRGEAGYEQYF.

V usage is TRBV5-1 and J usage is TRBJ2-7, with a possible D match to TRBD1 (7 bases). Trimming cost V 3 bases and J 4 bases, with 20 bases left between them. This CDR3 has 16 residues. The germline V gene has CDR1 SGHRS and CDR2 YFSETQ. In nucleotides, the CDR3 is TGCGCCAGCAGCTCCAGGACTAAGACAGGGAAGTACGAGCAGTACTTC. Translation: CASSSRTKTGKYEQYF.

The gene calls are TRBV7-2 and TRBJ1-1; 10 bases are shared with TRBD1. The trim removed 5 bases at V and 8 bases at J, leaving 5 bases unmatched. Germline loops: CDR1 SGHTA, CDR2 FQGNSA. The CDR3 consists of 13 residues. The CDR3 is CASSGQGDGEAFF. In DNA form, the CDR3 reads TGTGCCAGCAGCGGACAGGGGGACGGGGAAGCTTTCTTT.

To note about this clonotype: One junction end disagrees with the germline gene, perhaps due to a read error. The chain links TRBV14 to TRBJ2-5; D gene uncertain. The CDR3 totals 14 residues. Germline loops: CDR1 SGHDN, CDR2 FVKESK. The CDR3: CASSQESVEEAQYF. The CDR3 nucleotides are TGTGCCAGCAGCCAAGAAAGTGTAGAAGAGGCCCAGTACTTC.

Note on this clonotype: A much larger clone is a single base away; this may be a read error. The CDR3 protein is CASSIGQYERYF. CDR3 DNA sequence: TGTGCCAGCAGTATCGGTCAATACGAGCGGTACTTC. The chain is built from TRBV12-3 or TRBV12-4 and TRBJ2-7; D is ambiguous. The CDR3 has 12 residues.

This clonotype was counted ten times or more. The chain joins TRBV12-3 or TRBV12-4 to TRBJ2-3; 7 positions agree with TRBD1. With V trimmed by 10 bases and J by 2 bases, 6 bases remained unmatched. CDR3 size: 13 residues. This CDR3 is CATTDRNTDTQYF. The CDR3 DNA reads TGTGCCACCACGGACAGGAACACAGATACGCAGTATTTT.

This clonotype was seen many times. CDR3 sequence: CASSLLAGVSYEQYF. The CDR3 nucleotides read TGTGCCAGCAGTTTACTAGCGGGAGTATCCTACGAGCAGTACTTC. This chain joins TRBV28 and TRBJ2-7, with 10 bases fitting TRBD2. V trimming: 2 bases; J trimming: 1 base; junction bases outside the gene matches: 2. This CDR3 contains 15 residues. From germline, CDR1 is MDHEN and CDR2 SYDVKM.

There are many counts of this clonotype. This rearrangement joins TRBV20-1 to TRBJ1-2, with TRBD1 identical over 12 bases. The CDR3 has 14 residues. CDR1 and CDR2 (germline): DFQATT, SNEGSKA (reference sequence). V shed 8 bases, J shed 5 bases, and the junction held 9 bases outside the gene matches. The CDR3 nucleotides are TGCAGTTCGGGACAGGGGGCAGGGGTTTATGGCTACACCTTC. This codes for CSSGQGAGVYGYTF.

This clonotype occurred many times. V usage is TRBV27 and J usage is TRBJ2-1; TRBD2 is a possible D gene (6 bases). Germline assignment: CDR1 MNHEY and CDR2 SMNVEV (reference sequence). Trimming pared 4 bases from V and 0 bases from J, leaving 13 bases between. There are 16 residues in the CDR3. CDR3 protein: CASSSGDYSSYNEQFF. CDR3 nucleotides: TGTGCCAGCAGTTCGGGGGATTATAGCTCCTACAATGAGCAGTTCTTC.

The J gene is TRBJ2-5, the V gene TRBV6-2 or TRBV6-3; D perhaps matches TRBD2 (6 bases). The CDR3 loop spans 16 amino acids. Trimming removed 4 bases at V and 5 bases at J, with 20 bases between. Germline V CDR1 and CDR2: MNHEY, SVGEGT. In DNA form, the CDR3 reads TGTGCCAGCAGTTTCTCCAGGAGTGCCCGGGGGGAGACCCAGTACTTC. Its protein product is CASSFSRSARGETQYF.

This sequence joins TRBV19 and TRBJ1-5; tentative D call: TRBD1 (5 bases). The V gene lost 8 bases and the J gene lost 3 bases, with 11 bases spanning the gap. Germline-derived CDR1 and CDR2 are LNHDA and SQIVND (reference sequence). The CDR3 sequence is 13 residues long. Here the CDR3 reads CASVQGLNQPQHF. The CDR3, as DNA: TGTGCCAGTGTTCAGGGCCTCAATCAGCCCCAGCATTTT.

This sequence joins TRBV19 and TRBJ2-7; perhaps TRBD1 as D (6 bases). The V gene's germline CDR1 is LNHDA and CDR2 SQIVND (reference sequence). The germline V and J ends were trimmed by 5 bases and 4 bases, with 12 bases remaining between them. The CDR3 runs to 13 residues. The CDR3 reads CASSFTQGYEQYF. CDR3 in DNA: TGTGCCAGTAGTTTCACACAGGGTTACGAGCAGTACTTC.

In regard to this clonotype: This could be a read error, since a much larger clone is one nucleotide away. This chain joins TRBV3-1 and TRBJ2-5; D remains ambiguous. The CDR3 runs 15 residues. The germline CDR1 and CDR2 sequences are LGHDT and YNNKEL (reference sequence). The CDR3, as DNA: TGTGCCAGCAGCCAAGAGCAGGAGATCCAAGGGACCCAGTACTTC. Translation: CASSQEQEIQGTQYF.

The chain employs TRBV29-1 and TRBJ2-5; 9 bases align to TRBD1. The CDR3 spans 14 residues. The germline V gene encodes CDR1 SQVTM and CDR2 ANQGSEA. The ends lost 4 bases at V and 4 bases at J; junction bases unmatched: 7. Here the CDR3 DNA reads TGCAGCGTTGCCCTCGGGACAGGGTCAGAGACCCAGTACTTC. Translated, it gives CSVALGTGSETQYF.

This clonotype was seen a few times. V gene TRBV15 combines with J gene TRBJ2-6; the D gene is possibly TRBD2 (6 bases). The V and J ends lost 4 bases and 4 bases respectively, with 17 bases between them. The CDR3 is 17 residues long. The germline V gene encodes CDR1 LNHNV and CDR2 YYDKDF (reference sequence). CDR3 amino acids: CATSTVWEVSGANVLTF. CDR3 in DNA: TGTGCCACCAGCACAGTGTGGGAGGTGAGCGGGGCCAACGTCCTGACTTTC.

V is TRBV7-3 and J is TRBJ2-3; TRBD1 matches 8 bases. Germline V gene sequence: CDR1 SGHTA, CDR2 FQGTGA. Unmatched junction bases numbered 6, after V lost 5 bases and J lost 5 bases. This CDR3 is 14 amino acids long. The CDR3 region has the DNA TGTGCCAGCAGCCCAGGGGGCTGGATAGATACGCAGTATTTT. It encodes CASSPGGWIDTQYF.

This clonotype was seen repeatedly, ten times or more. The CDR3 bases are TGTGCCAGCAGTTACGATGCTAGCGGGAGGCCCTGGTACGAGCAGTACTTC. It is translated as CASSYDASGRPWYEQYF. This chain connects TRBV6-5 to TRBJ2-7; 11 positions agree with TRBD2. CDR1 is MNHEY, CDR2 SVGAGI, per germline. The CDR3 extends over 17 amino acids. V lost 2 bases to trimming and J lost 4 bases; unmatched junction nucleotides: 10.

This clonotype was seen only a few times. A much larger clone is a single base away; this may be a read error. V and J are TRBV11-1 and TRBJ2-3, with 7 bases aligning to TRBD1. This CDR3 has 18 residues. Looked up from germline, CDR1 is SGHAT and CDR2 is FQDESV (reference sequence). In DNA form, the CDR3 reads TGTGCCAGCGGCTTAGTAGGCCGCCAGGGGGTTCGTGCAGATACGCAGTATTTT. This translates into CASGLVGRQGVRADTQYF.

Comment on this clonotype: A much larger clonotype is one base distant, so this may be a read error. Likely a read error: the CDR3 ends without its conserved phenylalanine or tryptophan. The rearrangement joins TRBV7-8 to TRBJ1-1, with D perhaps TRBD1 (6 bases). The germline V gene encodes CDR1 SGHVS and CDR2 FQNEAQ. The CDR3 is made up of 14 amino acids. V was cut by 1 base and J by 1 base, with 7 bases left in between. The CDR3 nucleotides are TGTGCCAGCAGCTTAGTACAGGGGAACACTGAAGCTTTCCTT. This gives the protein CASSLVQGNTEAFL.

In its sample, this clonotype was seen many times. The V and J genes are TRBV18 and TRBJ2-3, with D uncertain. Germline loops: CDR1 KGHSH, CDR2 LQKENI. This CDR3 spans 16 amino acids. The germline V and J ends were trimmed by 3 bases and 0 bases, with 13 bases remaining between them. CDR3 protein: CASSPARLGSTDTQYF. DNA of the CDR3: TGTGCCAGCTCACCCGCCAGACTCGGTAGCACAGATACGCAGTATTTT.

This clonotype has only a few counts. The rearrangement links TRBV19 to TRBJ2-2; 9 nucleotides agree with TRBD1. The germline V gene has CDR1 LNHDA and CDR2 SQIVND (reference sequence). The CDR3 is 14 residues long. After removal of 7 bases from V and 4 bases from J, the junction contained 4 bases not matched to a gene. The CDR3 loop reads CASTGTGLTGELFF. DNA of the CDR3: TGTGCCAGTACGGGGACAGGGCTCACCGGGGAGCTGTTTTTT.

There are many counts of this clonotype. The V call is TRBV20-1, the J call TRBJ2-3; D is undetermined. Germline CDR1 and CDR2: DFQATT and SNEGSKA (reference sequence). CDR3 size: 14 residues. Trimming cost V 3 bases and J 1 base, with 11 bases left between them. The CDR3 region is CSASSVYRTDTQYF. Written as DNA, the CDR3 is TGCAGTGCTAGTTCCGTCTACCGCACAGATACGCAGTATTTT.

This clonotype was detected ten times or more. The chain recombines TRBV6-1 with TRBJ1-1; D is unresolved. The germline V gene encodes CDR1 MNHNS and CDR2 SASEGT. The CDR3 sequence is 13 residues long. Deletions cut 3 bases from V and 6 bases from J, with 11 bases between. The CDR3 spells CASSEGRAAEAFF. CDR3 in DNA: TGTGCCAGCAGTGAGGGGAGGGCGGCTGAAGCTTTCTTT.

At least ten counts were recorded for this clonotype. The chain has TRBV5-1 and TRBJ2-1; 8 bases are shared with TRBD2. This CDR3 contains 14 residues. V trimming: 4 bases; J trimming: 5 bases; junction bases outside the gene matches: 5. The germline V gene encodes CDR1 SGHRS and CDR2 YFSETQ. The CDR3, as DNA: TGCGCCAGCAGCCTTAGCGGGGTCAACAATGAGCAGTTCTTC. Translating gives CASSLSGVNNEQFF.

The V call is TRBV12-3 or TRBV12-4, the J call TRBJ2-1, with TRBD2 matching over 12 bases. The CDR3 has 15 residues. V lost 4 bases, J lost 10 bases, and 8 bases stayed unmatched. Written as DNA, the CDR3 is TGTGCCAGCAGTTCCTGGACTAGCGGGACAGGAGAGCAGTTCTTC. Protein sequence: CASSSWTSGTGEQFF.

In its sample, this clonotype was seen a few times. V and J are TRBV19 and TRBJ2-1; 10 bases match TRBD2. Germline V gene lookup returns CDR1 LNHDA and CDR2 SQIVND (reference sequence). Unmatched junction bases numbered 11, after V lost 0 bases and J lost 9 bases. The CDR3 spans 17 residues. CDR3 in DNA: TGTGCCAGTAGTATAGATTGGGCTAGCGGGAGAACGGGTGAGCAGTTCTTC. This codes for CASSIDWASGRTGEQFF.

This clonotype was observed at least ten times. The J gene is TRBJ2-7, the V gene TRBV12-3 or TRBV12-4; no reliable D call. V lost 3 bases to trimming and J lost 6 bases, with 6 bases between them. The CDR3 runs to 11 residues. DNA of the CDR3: TGTGCCAGCAGTTTTCTAACCGAGCAGTACTTC. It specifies CASSFLTEQYF.

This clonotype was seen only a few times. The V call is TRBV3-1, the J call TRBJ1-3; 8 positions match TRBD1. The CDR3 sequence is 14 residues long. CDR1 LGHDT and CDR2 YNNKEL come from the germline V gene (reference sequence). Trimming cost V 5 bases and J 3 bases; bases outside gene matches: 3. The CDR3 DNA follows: TGTGCCAGCAGCAGGACAGGGAATGGAAACACCATATATTTT. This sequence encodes CASSRTGNGNTIYF. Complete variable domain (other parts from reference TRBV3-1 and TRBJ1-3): DTAVSQTPKYLVTQMGNDKSIKCEQNLGHDTMYWYKQDSKKFLKIMFSYNNKELIINETVPNRFSPKSPDKAHLNLHINSLELGDSAVYFCASSRTGNGNTIYFGEGSWLTVV.

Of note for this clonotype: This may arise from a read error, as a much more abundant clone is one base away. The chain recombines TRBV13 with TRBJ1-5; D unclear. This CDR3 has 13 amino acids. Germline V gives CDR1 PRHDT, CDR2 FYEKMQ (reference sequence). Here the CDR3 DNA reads TGTGGCAGCAGCTTAGGCTTGAGTCAGCCCCAGCATTTT. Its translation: CGSSLGLSQPQHF.

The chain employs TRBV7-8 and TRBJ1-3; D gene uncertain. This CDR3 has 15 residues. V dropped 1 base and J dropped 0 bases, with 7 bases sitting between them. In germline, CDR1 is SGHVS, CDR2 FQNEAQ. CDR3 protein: CASSLGISSGNTIYF. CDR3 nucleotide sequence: TGTGCCAGCAGCTTAGGGATAAGCTCTGGAAACACCATATATTTT.